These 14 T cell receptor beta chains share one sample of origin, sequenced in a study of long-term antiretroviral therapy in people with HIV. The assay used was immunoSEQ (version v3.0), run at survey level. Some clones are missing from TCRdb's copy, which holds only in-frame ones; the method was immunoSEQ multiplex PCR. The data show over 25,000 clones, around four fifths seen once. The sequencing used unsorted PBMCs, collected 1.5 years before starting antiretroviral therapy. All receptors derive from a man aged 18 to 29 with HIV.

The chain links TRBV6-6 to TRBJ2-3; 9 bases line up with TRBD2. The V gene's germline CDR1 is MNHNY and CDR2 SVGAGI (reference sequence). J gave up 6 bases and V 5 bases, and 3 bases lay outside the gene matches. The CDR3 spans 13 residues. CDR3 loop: CASSIAGVDTQYF. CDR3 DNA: TGTGCCAGCAGTATAGCGGGAGTGGATACGCAGTATTTT.

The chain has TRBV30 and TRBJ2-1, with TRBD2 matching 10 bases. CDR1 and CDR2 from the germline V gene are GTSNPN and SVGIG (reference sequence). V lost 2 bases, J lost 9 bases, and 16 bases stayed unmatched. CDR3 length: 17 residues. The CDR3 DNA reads TGTGCCTGGAGTACCCCCTGGGAGCGGGGGGGCCGGGGTGAGCAGTTCTTC. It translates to CAWSTPWERGGRGEQFF.

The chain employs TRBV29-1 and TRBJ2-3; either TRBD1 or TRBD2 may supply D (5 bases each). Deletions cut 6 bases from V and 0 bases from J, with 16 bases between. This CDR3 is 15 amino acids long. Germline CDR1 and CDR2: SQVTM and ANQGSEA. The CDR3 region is CSVAGTLISTDTQYF. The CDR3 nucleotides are TGCAGCGTCGCCGGGACGCTAATTAGCACAGATACGCAGTATTTT.

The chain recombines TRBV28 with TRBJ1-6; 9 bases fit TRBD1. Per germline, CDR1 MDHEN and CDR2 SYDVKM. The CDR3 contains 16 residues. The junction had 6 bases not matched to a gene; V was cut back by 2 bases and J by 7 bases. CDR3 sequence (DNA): TGTGCCAGCAGTTTAGACAGGGGGTTCGGGAATTCACCCCTCCACTTT. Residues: CASSLDRGFGNSPLHF.

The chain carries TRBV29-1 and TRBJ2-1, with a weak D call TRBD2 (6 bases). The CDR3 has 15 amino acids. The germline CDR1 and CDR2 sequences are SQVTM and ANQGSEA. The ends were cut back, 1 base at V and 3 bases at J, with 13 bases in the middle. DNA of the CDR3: TGCAGCGTTGAAGTCGTAGCGGAAGTCTACAATGAGCAGTTCTTC. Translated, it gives CSVEVVAEVYNEQFF.

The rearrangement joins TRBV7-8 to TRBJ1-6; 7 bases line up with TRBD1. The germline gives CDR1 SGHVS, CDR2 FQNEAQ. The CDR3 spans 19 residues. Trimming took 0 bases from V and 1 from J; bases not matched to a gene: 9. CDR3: CASSLATGRGRSYNSPLHF. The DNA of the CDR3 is TGTGCCAGCAGCTTAGCGACTGGTAGGGGGCGTTCCTATAATTCACCCCTCCACTTT.

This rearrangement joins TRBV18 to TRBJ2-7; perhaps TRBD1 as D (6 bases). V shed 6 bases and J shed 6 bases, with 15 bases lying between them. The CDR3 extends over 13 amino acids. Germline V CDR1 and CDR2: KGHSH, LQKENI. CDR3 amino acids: CASSPTGYGEQYF. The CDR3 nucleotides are TGTGCCAGCTCGCCGACAGGCTATGGCGAGCAGTACTTC.

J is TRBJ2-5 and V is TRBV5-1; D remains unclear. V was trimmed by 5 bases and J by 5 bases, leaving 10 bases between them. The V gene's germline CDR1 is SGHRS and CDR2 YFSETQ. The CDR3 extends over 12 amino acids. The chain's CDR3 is CASSDRWETQYF. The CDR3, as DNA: TGCGCCAGCAGTGACCGGTGGGAGACCCAGTACTTC. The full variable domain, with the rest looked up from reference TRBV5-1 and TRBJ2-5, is KAGVTQTPRYLIKTRGQQVTLSCSPISGHRSVSWYQQTPGQGLQFLFEYFSETQRNKGNFPGRFSGRQFSNSRSEMNVSTLELGDSALYLCASSDRWETQYFGPGTRLLVL.

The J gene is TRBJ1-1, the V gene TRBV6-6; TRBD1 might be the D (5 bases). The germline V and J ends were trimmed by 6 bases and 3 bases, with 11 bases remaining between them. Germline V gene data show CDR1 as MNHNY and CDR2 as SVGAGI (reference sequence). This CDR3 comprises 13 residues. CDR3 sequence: CASSTDSYTEAFF. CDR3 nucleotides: TGTGCCAGCAGCACCGACAGTTACACTGAAGCTTTCTTT.

The CDR3 sequence: CAWGRTVYNEQFF. DNA for the CDR3: TGTGCCTGGGGGAGGACAGTCTACAATGAGCAGTTCTTC. V and J are TRBV30 and TRBJ2-1; D may correspond to TRBD1 or TRBD2 (6 bases each). This CDR3 comprises 13 residues. Trimming shortened V by 5 bases and J by 3 bases, and 11 bases separated the two germline ends. Germline CDR1 and CDR2: GTSNPN and SVGIG (reference sequence).

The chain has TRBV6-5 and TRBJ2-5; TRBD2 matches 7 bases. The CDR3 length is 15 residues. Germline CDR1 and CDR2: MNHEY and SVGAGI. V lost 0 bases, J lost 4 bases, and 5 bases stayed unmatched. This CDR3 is CASSYSTGGGETQYF. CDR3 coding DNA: TGTGCCAGCAGTTACTCGACTGGGGGGGGAGAGACCCAGTACTTC.

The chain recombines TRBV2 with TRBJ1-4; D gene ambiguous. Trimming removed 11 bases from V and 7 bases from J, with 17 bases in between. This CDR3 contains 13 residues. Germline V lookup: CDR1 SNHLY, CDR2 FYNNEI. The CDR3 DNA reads TGTGCCGGCCAGACCCCCCAAAGTGAAAAACTGTTTTTT. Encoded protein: CAGQTPQSEKLFF.

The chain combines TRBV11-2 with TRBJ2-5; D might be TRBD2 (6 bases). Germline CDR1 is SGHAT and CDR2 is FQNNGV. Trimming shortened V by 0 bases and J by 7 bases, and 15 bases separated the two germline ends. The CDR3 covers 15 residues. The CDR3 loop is CASSLDRGTEVTQYF. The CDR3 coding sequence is TGTGCCAGCAGCTTAGACCGGGGGACGGAGGTGACCCAGTACTTC.

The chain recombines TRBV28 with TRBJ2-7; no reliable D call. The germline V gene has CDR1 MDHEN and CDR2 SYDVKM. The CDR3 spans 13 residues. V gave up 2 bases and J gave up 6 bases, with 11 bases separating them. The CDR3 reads CASSLRAPGEQYF. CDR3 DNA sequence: TGTGCCAGCAGTTTAAGGGCCCCGGGCGAGCAGTACTTC.